What follows describes a single T cell receptor beta chain. The antigen is undetermined. The CDR3 loop spans 16 amino acids. CDR1 and CDR2 (germline): LGHNA, YSLEER. V lost 4 bases, J lost 2 bases, and 8 bases stayed unmatched. This sample is drawn from a study of a mutant IDH1 vaccine in newly diagnosed glioma. About the study: Patients came in for eight vaccinations, in weeks 1, 3, 5, 7, 11, 15, 19 and 23. Once 4-6 weeks had passed after radiotherapy alone, vaccination started, or it started with temozolomide cycles. Prior therapy was radiotherapy, temozolomide, or both; most received both. Study results and limitations: Whatever changes occurred in top peripheral T cell clonotypes seemed unrelated to pseudoprogression.

Profiling relied on immunoSEQ multiplex PCR, and the TCRdb table lists in-frame clones only, not all of them. The sample lists some 120,000 clones, roughly 75% occurring once. The time point was: week 11, during vaccination. Mutant IDH1 20-mer peptide, at 300 ug, made up each vaccine dose, with topical imiquimod. The rearrangement joins TRBV4-3 to TRBJ2-3; TRBD2 aligns across 8 bases. This material consisted of PBMCs, taken from a glioma patient whose treatment included an IDH1 peptide vaccine. This TCR was sampled from a man in his forties with glioma. CDR3 sequence reads: CASSPTAGALTDTQYF. CDR3 in DNA: TGCGCCAGCAGCCCCACAGCGGGGGCGCTCACAGATACGCAGTATTTT.